This TCR beta chain was sequenced during a study of T cells in localized non-small cell lung cancer. Overall study results and limits: Appearances in adjacent lung were noted for a median about 60 of the top 100 tumor clones. Peak T cell clonality was found in uninvolved adjacent lung, exceeding tumor.

Profiled with immunoSEQ multiplex PCR; TCRdb holds only in-frame clones, not every one. Among fewer than 100,000 clones listed, about 84% were seen once. To note about this clone: Its target is not known.

CDR3 length: 10 residues. Trimming removed 10 bases from V and 9 bases from J, with 12 bases in between. The germline CDR1 and CDR2 sequences are MNHNS and SASEGT. The rearrangement joins TRBV6-1 to TRBJ1-1, with a possible D match to TRBD1 (6 bases). This TCR derives from a female donor over 55 with stage I lung adenocarcinoma. The specimen comprised peripheral blood, sampled before any cancer treatment. The CDR3 DNA follows: TGTGCCACCGAACAGGGTAAAGCTTTCTTT. Translated: CATEQGKAFF.